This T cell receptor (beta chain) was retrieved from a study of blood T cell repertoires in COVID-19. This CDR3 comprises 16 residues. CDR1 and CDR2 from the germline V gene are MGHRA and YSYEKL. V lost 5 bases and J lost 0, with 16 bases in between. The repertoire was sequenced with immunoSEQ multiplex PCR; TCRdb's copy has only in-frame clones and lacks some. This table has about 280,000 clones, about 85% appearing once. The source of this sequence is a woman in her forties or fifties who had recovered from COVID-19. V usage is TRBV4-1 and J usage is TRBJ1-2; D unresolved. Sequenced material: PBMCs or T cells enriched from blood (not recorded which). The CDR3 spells CASSNRGILANYGYTF. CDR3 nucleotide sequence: TGCGCCAGCAGCAATCGGGGAATCCTAGCTAACTATGGCTACACCTTC.